This is a list of T cell receptor beta chains from one sample in a study of graft-versus-host responses after intestinal transplantation. These receptors have no known antigen. Clones were sequenced by immunoSEQ multiplex PCR, and TCRdb holds only the in-frame ones, with some missing. The sample lists about 99,000 clones; 90% to 95% were seen once. Sequencing used unstimulated CD8+ T cells sorted from spleen or lymph node cells, obtained before intestinal transplant. These receptors were obtained from a human donor who received an intestinal transplant. Each CDR3 is given with its conserved first and last residue. The order of the fields is D gene, J gene, clone size, V gene, CDR3 protein, CDR3 DNA. D genes are given only for firm matches. The size field is filled for only some rows; it gives once, few, many or a size class.

TRBD1 TRBJ1-1 NA TRBV11-1 CASSPFEGANTEAFF TGTGCCAGCAGCCCATTTGAGGGGGCCAACACTGAAGCTTTCTTT
NA TRBJ1-6 NA TRBV4-1 CASSQTGSRSSYNSPLHF TGCGCCAGCAGCCAAACAGGGTCGAGGAGCTCCTATAATTCACCCCTCCACTTT
NA TRBJ1-1 NA TRBV4-1 CASSQGVGGWVAFF TGCGCCAGCAGCCAAGGGGTAGGGGGTTGGGTAGCTTTCTTT
NA TRBJ2-7 once TRBV6-5 CASSYSPSSYEQYF TGTGCCAGCAGTTACTCCCCCAGCTCCTACGAGCAGTACTTC
NA TRBJ1-2 NA TRBV19 CASTQQYQVGGVHGYTF TGTGCCAGTACCCAGCAATACCAAGTGGGGGGAGTTCATGGCTACACCTTC
NA TRBJ2-3 NA TRBV7-7 CASSLNIADTQYF TGTGCCAGCAGCTTAAATATTGCAGATACGCAGTATTTT
NA TRBJ2-1 NA TRBV6-5 CASLYLNEQFF TGTGCCAGCCTTTACCTGAATGAGCAGTTCTTC
NA TRBJ1-6 NA TRBV7-9 CASSQDSSSPLHF TGTGCCAGCAGCCAGGACAGTAGCTCACCCCTCCACTTT
TRBD1 TRBJ2-5 NA TRBV30 CAWTWTGSQETQYF TGTGCCTGGACCTGGACAGGTTCTCAAGAGACCCAGTACTTC
TRBD2 TRBJ2-5 NA TRBV15 CATRALAGEETQYF TGTGCCACCAGAGCCCTGGCGGGGGAAGAGACCCAGTACTTC
NA TRBJ2-3 NA TRBV4-1 CASSQEIGVGDTQYF TGCGCCAGCAGCCAAGAAATAGGGGTAGGGGATACGCAGTATTTT
NA TRBJ2-1 NA TRBV27 CASSLSGSSYNEQFF TGTGCCAGCAGTTTATCGGGGAGCTCCTACAATGAGCAGTTCTTC
TRBD1 TRBJ1-2 NA TRBV6-5 CASSPGGLIYGYTF TGTGCCAGCAGCCCAGGGGGACTCATTTATGGCTACACCTTC
TRBD1 TRBJ1-1 once TRBV2 CASLQGGNTEAFF TGTGCCAGTCTACAGGGGGGGAACACTGAAGCTTTCTTT
NA TRBJ2-2 once TRBV6-1 CASSELGGGELFF TGTGCCAGCAGTGAATTGGGTGGCGGGGAGCTGTTTTTT
NA TRBJ1-1 NA TRBV4-2 CASSQAGKYALNTEAFF TGTGCCAGCAGCCAAGCAGGGAAGTATGCCCTTAACACTGAAGCTTTCTTT
TRBD1 TRBJ2-7 NA TRBV25-1 CASGTTGGVYEQYF TGTGCCAGCGGTACGACAGGGGGGGTTTACGAGCAGTACTTC
TRBD1 TRBJ2-5 NA TRBV2 CARSTGYQETQYF TGTGCCAGATCGACAGGGTACCAAGAGACCCAGTACTTC
NA TRBJ2-7 NA TRBV6-1 CASSAVPYEQYF TGTGCCAGCAGTGCAGTTCCCTACGAGCAGTACTTC
NA TRBJ2-7 NA TRBV27 CASSLGGTHYEQYF TGTGCCAGCAGTTTAGGGGGGACTCACTACGAGCAGTACTTC
NA TRBJ2-3 NA TRBV6-1 CASSDLDTQYF TGTGCCAGCAGTGACCTAGATACGCAGTATTTT
NA TRBJ1-2 NA TRBV2 CASKDRSNYGYTF TGTGCCAGCAAGGACAGATCTAACTATGGCTACACCTTC
NA TRBJ2-3 NA TRBV6-6 CAIGKEASVYPDTQYF TGTGCCATTGGAAAGGAGGCTAGCGTTTATCCAGATACGCAGTATTTT
NA TRBJ2-4 once TRBV7-2 CASSLEARVPGNIQYF TGTGCCAGCAGCTTAGAGGCCAGGGTACCGGGAAACATTCAGTACTTC
NA TRBJ1-5 once TRBV19 CASSPAGSRSNQPQHF TGTGCCAGTAGTCCGGCGGGGTCACGTAGCAATCAGCCCCAGCATTTT
TRBD1 TRBJ1-2 NA TRBV29-1 CSVDRDRDHGYTF TGCAGCGTCGACCGGGACAGGGACCATGGCTACACCTTC
TRBD1 TRBJ1-5 NA TRBV16 CASSPSGQGFLQPQHF TGTGCCAGCAGCCCGTCGGGACAGGGATTCTTACAGCCCCAGCATTTT
NA TRBJ2-1 NA TRBV4-1 CASSQEHAYNEQFF TGCGCCAGCAGCCAGGAGCATGCCTACAATGAGCAGTTCTTC
TRBD1 TRBJ1-1 NA TRBV19 CASSMGQGVAAFF TGTGCCAGTAGTATGGGACAGGGGGTAGCAGCTTTCTTT
NA TRBJ1-1 NA TRBV27 CASSLAENTEAFF TGTGCCAGCAGTTTAGCAGAGAACACTGAAGCTTTCTTT
NA TRBJ1-2 NA TRBV9 CASSPSSGRERGYTF TGTGCCAGCAGCCCCTCTAGCGGCAGGGAACGTGGCTACACCTTC
TRBD2 TRBJ2-1 few TRBV13 CASSPKRGGLLGEQFF TGTGCCAGCAGCCCCAAGCGGGGGGGCCTTTTGGGTGAGCAGTTCTTC
NA TRBJ2-7 few TRBV5-3 CARSRGENYEQYF TGTGCCAGAAGTCGCGGGGAAAACTACGAGCAGTACTTC
TRBD1 TRBJ2-5 NA TRBV5-6 CASSRAATGGLETQYF TGTGCCAGCAGCCGCGCAGCGACAGGGGGCTTAGAGACCCAGTACTTC
NA TRBJ2-1 NA TRBV7-9 CASREGGPGNEQFF TGTGCCAGCAGGGAGGGGGGCCCGGGGAATGAGCAGTTCTTC
TRBD2 TRBJ2-3 NA TRBV7-8 CASSLAWGGLAGVREDTQYF TGTGCCAGCAGCTTAGCGTGGGGGGGACTAGCGGGGGTCAGGGAAGATACGCAGTATTTT
TRBD1 TRBJ2-7 NA TRBV5-6 CASSWTGSYEQYF TGTGCCAGCAGCTGGACAGGCTCCTACGAGCAGTACTTC
NA TRBJ1-2 once TRBV6-1 CASFRDIGYGYTF TGTGCCAGCTTTCGGGACATAGGCTATGGCTACACCTTC